This TCR beta chain was recorded in a study of blood T cell repertoires in COVID-19. On the study more broadly: COVID-19 samples collected from the United States, Italy and Spain covered acute and convalescent phases. Sources were T cells, B-cell-depleted T cells, or PBMCs; the material itself was cDNA or gDNA.

This clone was counted a few times. Per the study methods: Amplification of reference gene primers provided the estimated nucleated cell counts. Sequenced by immunoSEQ multiplex PCR; TCRdb stores in-frame clones only, minus some. The V and J calls and clone size come from that table; D and trimming were worked out from the DNA. The table records around 50,000 clones, around 80% of them present only once. This CDR3 is built from 14 residues. Germline V gives CDR1 GTSNPN, CDR2 SVGIG (reference sequence). V lost 0 bases and J lost 6; bases outside the gene matches: 7. The TCR comes from a man aged 65-85 years with acute or convalescent COVID-19. The chain employs TRBV30 and TRBJ2-7; 8 nucleotides align to TRBD1. The source material was peripheral blood. CDR3 coding DNA: TGTGCCTGGAGTGTTACAGGGGGGATTGGCGAGCAGTACTTC. Translation: CAWSVTGGIGEQYF.